This is a list of T cell receptor beta chains from one sample in a study of cytomegalovirus exposure and HLA in healthy donors. TCRdb's table, derived via immunoSEQ multiplex PCR, lists solely in-frame clones and lacks some. The sample is made up of about 74,000 clones, and the top ten hold 7.5% of it. The specimen sequenced was PBMCs. The receptors derive from a female donor in good health and CMV-seropositive. Each CDR3 is given with its conserved first and last residue. Fields, in order: V gene, CDR3 protein.

TRBV13	CASSLASGFSNTGELFF
TRBV13	CASSLVGDYRYEQYF
TRBV4-1	CASSQDVGAGGETGELFF
TRBV6-5	CASRTDRWASGYTF
TRBV2	CASYRDIYTGELFF
TRBV27	CASSLGLRLSDTQYF
TRBV19	CASSPHVRRDSINTGELFF
TRBV9	CASSETFKETQYF
TRBV7-6	CASSKDGPGQPQHF
TRBV19	CASRWANYGYTF
TRBV18	CASSPTALGDIQYF
TRBV7-9	CATLRGLASTDTQYF
TRBV18	CASSPGLAGYEQYF